This TCR beta chain was sequenced during a study of early T cells in non-severe SARS-CoV-2 infection. Study in general: Bulk RNA isolated from unsorted whole blood underwent sequencing; chains were not paired. Overall study findings and caveats: VDJdb-based matching was biased toward anti-spike CD8 responses and missed private and CD4 specificities.

The CDR3 consists of 11 residues. V lost 7 bases and J 2 bases, leaving 7 bases between the germline ends. Germline V gene lookup returns CDR1 SQVTM and CDR2 ANQGSEA. This clonotype has more than one count but fewer than ten. Its antigen is currently unknown. Individual cDNA molecules were tagged with unique molecular identifiers. TCRdb ran MiXCR on the 5' RACE reads and lists one entry per CDR3 protein. The sample consists of 85,000 to 95,000 distinct CDR3 sequences, approximately 17% of them appearing once. This clonotype was obtained from an adult who was a healthcare worker with PCR-confirmed SARS-CoV-2 infection or an uninfected control (not recorded which). This specimen was whole blood, taken at baseline. The rearrangement uses TRBV29-1 and TRBJ2-3, with D maybe TRBD2 (6 bases). DNA of the CDR3: TGCAGCGGGGGGGACACAGATACGCAGTATTTT. It specifies CSGGDTDTQYF.